The source of this T cell receptor beta chain is a study of OX40 agonist ivuxolimab in advanced cancers. Across the whole study: Ivuxolimab doses were 0.01, 0.1, 0.3, 1.5, 3 or 10 mg/kg every 2 weeks. Findings of the study overall: Certain nonresponding patients likewise had low normalized T-cell clonal expansion. The work left the antigen specificity of expanded peripheral T cells undetermined. On average, CD8+ T cells had more expanded clones than CD4+.

Remarks on this clone: The antigen is unknown.

The assay was immunoSEQ multiplex PCR, and TCRdb's table has in-frame clones only and misses some. The sample holds tens of thousands of clones; 70% to 90% are singletons and the top ten take around 12%. This clonotype was obtained from an adult with an advanced solid tumor such as melanoma, head and neck, liver or kidney cancer. The source material was CD4+ or CD8+ T cells sorted from blood, sampled in a trial of the OX40 agonist ivuxolimab.

In nucleotides, the CDR3 is TGCGCCAGCAGCCAAGATGGGATCACACTAGAGACCCAGTACTTC. The encoded protein is CASSQDGITLETQYF. The V call is TRBV4-3, the J call TRBJ2-5, with D uncertain. The CDR3 is 15 residues long. Trimming took off 0 bases at V and 4 bases at J, with 12 bases between the two ends. Looked up from germline, CDR1 is LGHNA and CDR2 is YSLEER.